One sample yielded the 25 T cell receptor beta chains listed below, sequenced in a study of blood T cell repertoires in COVID-19 (dated by TCRdb to the early 2020s). Libraries were made using the immunoSEQ multiplex PCR assay. TCRdb re-hosts the immuneACCESS table, in-frame sequences only. Its copies lack some clones; in the studies checked, an unresolved V gene accounts for under half of them, and the cause for the rest is not known. The sample table lists approximately 190,000 clones, 88% of them with a count of one. Together, the top ten hold around 6.6% of the sample. What was sequenced was peripheral blood. The receptors come from a woman aged 40 to 50 who had recovered from COVID-19.

The chain recombines TRBV18 with TRBJ2-7; 8 bases agree with TRBD1. The trim removed 3 bases at V and 1 base at J, leaving 5 bases unmatched. This CDR3 region has 15 residues. The germline CDR1 and CDR2 sequences are KGHSH and LQKENI. This CDR3 is CASSPGQGGSYEQYF. In DNA form, the CDR3 reads TGTGCCAGCTCACCTGGACAGGGAGGTTCCTACGAGCAGTACTTC.

The rearrangement links TRBV4-2 to TRBJ2-3; TRBD2 agrees at 9 bases. The length of the CDR3 is 17 residues. CDR1 and CDR2 from the germline V gene are LGHNA and YNFKEQ. V was clipped by 0 bases and J by 5 bases; unmatched bases: 9. The CDR3 protein is CASSQDGVAGARDTQYF. The CDR3 DNA reads TGTGCCAGCAGCCAAGATGGGGTAGCGGGAGCCCGAGATACGCAGTATTTT.

The V call is TRBV19, the J call TRBJ2-7; 7 nucleotides line up with TRBD2. V shed 1 base, J shed 3 bases, and the junction held 6 bases outside the gene matches. Germline loops: CDR1 LNHDA, CDR2 SQIVND (reference sequence). The CDR3 spans 15 residues. The CDR3 here is CASSIGGGPYYEQYF. The CDR3 nucleotides read TGTGCCAGTAGTATAGGCGGGGGTCCGTACTACGAGCAGTACTTC. Complete variable domain (other parts from reference TRBV19 and TRBJ2-7): DGGITQSPKYLFRKEGQNVTLSCEQNLNHDAMYWYRQDPGQGLRLIYYSQIVNDFQKGDIAEGYSVSREKKESFPLTVTSAQKNPTAFYLCASSIGGGPYYEQYFGPGTRLTVT.

CDR3 bases: TGCGCCAGCAGCTTCCAAGGGACAGGTGGGACCGGGGAGCTGTTTTTT. Protein: CASSFQGTGGTGELFF. The rearrangement links TRBV5-1 to TRBJ2-2, with 8 nucleotides matching TRBD1. CDR3 length equals 16 residues. The V gene end was trimmed by 2 bases and the J gene end by 5 bases; junction bases not matched to a gene: 8. Germline-derived CDR1 and CDR2 are SGHRS and YFSETQ.

This clone was counted once. The J gene is TRBJ2-1, the V gene TRBV6-1, with 8 bases matching TRBD2. With 0 bases clipped from V and 14 bases from J, the junction kept 15 bases outside the gene matches. Germline CDR1 and CDR2: MNHNS and SASEGT. The CDR3 totals 16 residues. Here the CDR3 reads CASSEAGVSGDFQKFF. The CDR3 DNA reads TGTGCCAGCAGTGAAGCTGGGGTTAGCGGGGACTTTCAAAAGTTCTTC.

The V and J genes are TRBV12-5 and TRBJ1-4; TRBD1 is a possible D gene (5 bases). The V gene's germline CDR1 is LGHNT and CDR2 FRNRAP. Trimming cost V 0 bases and J 8 bases, with 7 bases left between them. The CDR3 sequence is 13 residues long. The CDR3 DNA is TGTGCTAGTGGTTTGGTGGGGCACGAAAAACTGTTTTTT. Encoded protein: CASGLVGHEKLFF. Using reference TRBV12-5 and TRBJ1-4 for the parts outside the CDR3, the full variable domain is DARVTQTPRHKVTEMGQEVTMRCQPILGHNTVFWYRQTMMQGLELLAYFRNRAPLDDSGMPKDRFSAEMPDATLATLKIQPSEPRDSAVYFCASGLVGHEKLFFGSGTQLSVL.

The chain couples TRBV18 to TRBJ2-1, with a weak D call TRBD2 (6 bases). V dropped 4 bases and J dropped 12 bases, with 25 bases sitting between them. Per the germline V gene, CDR1 is KGHSH and CDR2 is LQKENI. The CDR3 is made up of 16 amino acids. Here the CDR3 DNA reads TGTGCCAGCTCACTTCTGGCGGGGCTCCAAAGCTTGGGGCAGTTCTTC. It yields the protein CASSLLAGLQSLGQFF.

CDR3 coding DNA: TGTGCCAGCAGCCCTAAGAATGAGCAGTTCTTC. Translation gives CASSPKNEQFF. V is TRBV5-5 and J is TRBJ2-1; D gene unclear. The V gene's germline CDR1 is SGHKS and CDR2 YYEKEE (reference sequence). The CDR3 length is 11 residues. Trimming stripped 4 bases from V and 7 bases from J, with 6 bases between.

The CDR3 region has the DNA TGTGCCAGTAGGGACAGAGCCTACGAGCAGTACTTC. Translating gives CASRDRAYEQYF. The rearrangement uses TRBV19 and TRBJ2-7; D is possibly TRBD1 (6 bases). CDR1 and CDR2 from the germline V gene are LNHDA and SQIVND (reference sequence). The CDR3 extends over 12 amino acids. Trimming shortened V by 6 bases and J by 2 bases, and 8 bases separated the two germline ends. Together with reference TRBV19 and TRBJ2-7, the CDR3 gives the full variable domain: DGGITQSPKYLFRKEGQNVTLSCEQNLNHDAMYWYRQDPGQGLRLIYYSQIVNDFQKGDIAEGYSVSREKKESFPLTVTSAQKNPTAFYLCASRDRAYEQYFGPGTRLTVT.

The chain employs TRBV5-1 and TRBJ2-2; the match to TRBD1 covers 7 bases. Germline CDR1 is SGHRS and CDR2 is YFSETQ. CDR3 length: 14 amino acids. V gave up 5 bases and J gave up 4 bases; unmatched junction bases: 5. The chain's CDR3 is CASSQTGVTGELFF. CDR3 nucleotide sequence: TGCGCCAGCAGTCAAACAGGGGTCACCGGGGAGCTGTTTTTT.

V gene TRBV28 combines with J gene TRBJ2-7; 8 nucleotides match TRBD2. Germline trimming cut 7 bases from V and 2 bases from J; bases unmatched to any gene: 10. The germline V gene has CDR1 MDHEN and CDR2 SYDVKM. The CDR3 is 15 residues long. Here the CDR3 DNA reads TGTGCCAGCACCGGGGGGGACGGAATTCCCTACGAGCAGTACTTC. Translation gives CASTGGDGIPYEQYF.

V and J are TRBV7-7 and TRBJ2-2; D gene ambiguous. Germline V gives CDR1 SSHAT, CDR2 FNYEAQ (reference sequence). The CDR3 is 15 residues long. The V and J ends lost 5 bases and 0 bases respectively, with 10 bases between them. The CDR3 loop reads CASSHQESNTGELFF. CDR3 nucleotides: TGTGCCAGCAGCCATCAAGAGTCGAACACCGGGGAGCTGTTTTTT.

V is TRBV19 and J is TRBJ2-1; D remains unclear. The germline CDR1 and CDR2 sequences are LNHDA and SQIVND (reference sequence). V lost 4 bases and J 9 bases, leaving 7 bases between the germline ends. CDR3 size: 11 residues. CDR3 coding DNA: TGTGCCAGTAGTAGACTCGGTGAGCAGTTCTTC. Translated, it gives CASSRLGEQFF.

This chain joins TRBV7-9 and TRBJ2-1; TRBD2 matches at 7 bases. The CDR3 sequence is 17 residues long. V dropped 3 bases and J dropped 9; count of bases not matched to a gene: 17. Per the germline V gene, CDR1 is SEHNR and CDR2 is FQNEAQ (reference sequence). The CDR3 coding sequence is TGTGCCAGCAGCTTGTTTAGACTAGCCGTCGTCAAGGGTGAGCAGTTCTTC. Translating it yields CASSLFRLAVVKGEQFF.

The gene calls are TRBV28 and TRBJ1-5; TRBD1 might be the D (6 bases). The CDR3 is 14 residues long. Trimming took 6 bases from V and 2 from J, leaving 11 bases between them. The germline gives CDR1 MDHEN, CDR2 SYDVKM. The chain's CDR3 is CASRLHRGNQPQHF. CDR3 DNA: TGTGCCAGCAGGCTACACAGGGGCAATCAGCCCCAGCATTTT.

J is TRBJ2-1 and V is TRBV24-1, with 10 bases fitting TRBD2. V shed 0 bases and J 5 bases; nucleotides not matched to a gene: 3. From germline, CDR1 is KGHDR and CDR2 SFDVKD. The CDR3 runs to 16 residues. CDR3 bases: TGTGCCACCAGTGATTTGTCTAGCGGGAGTAACAATGAGCAGTTCTTC. Its translation: CATSDLSSGSNNEQFF.

The chain carries TRBV7-6 and TRBJ1-2; possible D gene TRBD1, 5 bases. The ends were cut back, 5 bases at V and 8 bases at J, with 18 bases in the middle. The germline V gene encodes CDR1 SGHVS and CDR2 FNYEAQ. This CDR3 spans 14 amino acids. CDR3 bases: TGTGCCAGCAGCCACTCAGAGGGACTGGGGGGCTACACCTTC. Amino acid sequence: CASSHSEGLGGYTF.

The V gene is TRBV7-8, the J gene TRBJ2-2; D is uncertain. Trimming stripped 1 base from V and 6 bases from J, with 9 bases between. Germline CDR1 reads SGHVS; CDR2 reads FQNEAQ. This CDR3 comprises 14 residues. CDR3 protein: CASSLGLGPGELFF. The CDR3 DNA sequence: TGTGCCAGCAGCTTAGGGTTGGGCCCCGGGGAGCTGTTTTTT. The whole variable domain, filled in from reference TRBV7-8 and TRBJ2-2, reads GAGVSQSPRYKVAKRGQDVALRCDPISGHVSLFWYQQALGQGPEFLTYFQNEAQLDKSGLPSDRFFAERPEGSVSTLKIQRTQQEDSAVYLCASSLGLGPGELFFGEGSRLTVL.

This sequence joins TRBV5-1 and TRBJ2-3; 13 positions match TRBD2. The germline V gene has CDR1 SGHRS and CDR2 YFSETQ. J was trimmed by 5 bases and V by 3 bases; bases with no gene match: 6. This CDR3 region has 16 residues. Here the CDR3 DNA reads TGCGCCAGCAGCTCAGGGACTAGCGGGAAGCTAGATACGCAGTATTTT. As protein: CASSSGTSGKLDTQYF.

This sequence joins TRBV30 and TRBJ2-7, with 11 bases matching TRBD1. Germline-derived CDR1 and CDR2 are GTSNPN and SVGIG (reference sequence). With V trimmed by 3 bases and J by 6 bases, 4 bases remained unmatched. The CDR3 has 13 residues. CDR3 loop: CAWRDRGQIEQYF. CDR3 nucleotide sequence: TGTGCCTGGAGGGACAGGGGGCAGATCGAGCAGTACTTC.

J is TRBJ1-2 and V is TRBV5-6; D is perhaps TRBD1 (5 bases). The CDR3 sequence is 14 residues long. Trimming pared 4 bases from V and 3 bases from J, leaving 13 bases between. From germline, CDR1 is SGHDT and CDR2 YYEEEE. CDR3 DNA: TGTGCCAGCAGCCCATTGGGGCAAGACTATGGCTACACCTTC. Protein: CASSPLGQDYGYTF.

The chain links TRBV7-9 to TRBJ1-4, with TRBD1 as a possible D gene (6 bases). CDR1 and CDR2 (germline): SEHNR, FQNEAQ (reference sequence). The CDR3 extends over 16 amino acids. The ends were cut back, 5 bases at V and 10 bases at J, with 23 bases in the middle. The CDR3 loop is CASSASYRADGVKLFF. The CDR3 nucleotides read TGTGCCAGCAGCGCCAGTTACAGGGCCGACGGCGTAAAACTGTTTTTT.

This chain joins TRBV29-1 and TRBJ2-7, with 7 bases aligning to TRBD1. V lost 5 bases, J lost 3 bases, and 7 bases stayed unmatched. In germline, CDR1 is SQVTM, CDR2 ANQGSEA. The CDR3 sequence is 13 residues long. The CDR3 coding sequence is TGCAGCGTTTTGGGTGACAGGGACTACGAGCAGTACTTC. It yields the protein CSVLGDRDYEQYF.

The chain links TRBV18 to TRBJ2-7, with a weak D call TRBD1 (6 bases). The CDR3 is made up of 13 amino acids. Trimming shortened V by 5 bases and J by 5 bases, and 13 bases separated the two germline ends. Germline CDR1 is KGHSH and CDR2 is LQKENI. CDR3: CASSMDSLNEQYF. The CDR3 bases are TGTGCCAGCTCAATGGACAGTTTAAACGAGCAGTACTTC. The full variable domain, rest sourced from reference TRBV18 and TRBJ2-7, is NAGVMQNPRHLVRRRGQEARLRCSPMKGHSHVYWYRQLPEEGLKFMVYLQKENIIDESGMPKERFSAEFPKEGPSILRIQQVVRGDSAAYFCASSMDSLNEQYFGPGTRLTVT.

This clone was picked up a small number of times. This chain joins TRBV6-5 and TRBJ1-2; possibly TRBD1 for D (6 bases). Per the germline V gene, CDR1 is MNHEY and CDR2 is SVGAGI. The CDR3 is 13 residues long. V lost 5 bases to trimming and J lost 8 bases, with 15 bases between them. CDR3 nucleotide sequence: TGTGCCAGCAGTCTTCAGGGGAGGGAGGGCTACACCTTC. Its translation is CASSLQGREGYTF.